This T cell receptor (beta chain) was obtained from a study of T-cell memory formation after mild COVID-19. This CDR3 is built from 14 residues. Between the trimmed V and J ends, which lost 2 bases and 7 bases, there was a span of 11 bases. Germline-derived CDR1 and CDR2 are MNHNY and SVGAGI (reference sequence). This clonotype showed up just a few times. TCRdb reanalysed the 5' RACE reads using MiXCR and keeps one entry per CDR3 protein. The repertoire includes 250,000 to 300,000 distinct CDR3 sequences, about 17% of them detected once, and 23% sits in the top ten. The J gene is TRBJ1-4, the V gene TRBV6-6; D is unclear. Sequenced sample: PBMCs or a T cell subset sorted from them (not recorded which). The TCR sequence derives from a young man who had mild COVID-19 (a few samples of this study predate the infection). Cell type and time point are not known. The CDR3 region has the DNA TGTGCCAGCAGTTACGGTGGGGATGCTGAAAAACTGTTTTTT. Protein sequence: CASSYGGDAEKLFF.